This T cell receptor beta chain originates from a study of cytomegalovirus exposure and HLA in healthy donors. Overall study results and limits: Diagnosis of cytomegalovirus status made by the classifier reportedly showed high specificity and sensitivity. Rarity marked most TCR sequences, yet some public TCRs occurred in many donors. Researchers reported that a few CMV-associated chains were confirmed in vitro as CMV antigen-specific.

An approximately 130-subject validation cohort, separate from the approximately 670-subject first cohort, supplied the donors. Details on this clone: Antigen: not known.

Only in-frame clones appear in the TCRdb table, and some are missing; sequencing was by immunoSEQ multiplex PCR. This table has some 110,000 clones, around nine tenths appearing once. This CDR3 spans 13 amino acids. CDR1 and CDR2 (germline): ENHRY, SYGVKD. V shed 4 bases and J 4 bases; nucleotides not matched to a gene: 3. The V call is TRBV10-3, the J call TRBJ1-1; 7 positions match TRBD1. Input material: PBMCs. The sequence derives from a man between 18 and 29 years old in good health and CMV-seropositive. This CDR3 is CAISAPGGTEAFF. CDR3 bases: TGTGCCATCAGTGCCCCAGGGGGCACTGAAGCTTTCTTT.